This T cell receptor (beta chain) is drawn from a study of T cell responses to AZD1222 COVID-19 vaccine. The CDR3 is 16 amino acids. Germline V CDR1 and CDR2: MNHEY, SVGAGI. V shed 2 bases and J 0 bases; nucleotides not matched to a gene: 4. Of note for this clone: The target antigen is unknown.

Libraries were prepared by immunoSEQ multiplex PCR; TCRdb keeps only in-frame clonotypes and omits some of them. In the table there are around 140,000 clones, roughly nine tenths of which are singletons. Study conclusions and caveats: Sampling captured repertoires only after the peak T cell response. AZD1222 recipients seropositive at baseline numbered only five or six. Spike-specific TCR depth and breadth grew after two AZD1222 doses.

The sequenced sample was peripheral blood, obtained 28 days after the second AZD1222 dose. This TCR came from an adult who received the AZD1222 COVID-19 vaccine. V gene TRBV6-5 combines with J gene TRBJ2-3; 8 bases match TRBD2. The CDR3 DNA is TGTGCCAGCAGTTACGGCGGGGGGCCCAGCACAGATACGCAGTATTTT. This codes for CASSYGGGPSTDTQYF.